The 24 T cell receptor beta chains below come from one sample, sequenced in a study of T cell repertoires in cytomegalovirus infection. TCRdb re-called the reads through MiXCR, storing one row per CDR3 protein. This sample carries around 78,000 distinct CDR3 sequences, 35% to 50% of them seen once, and the ten largest clones take 90% to 95%. Their cognate antigens are unknown. Source: CD8+ T cells from cultured PBMCs, taken from culture after CMV antigen stimulation. These receptors all come from a human donor in good health (CMV status not recorded). Some clones in this sample may be carry-over from other donors' samples.

Many counts were recorded for this clonotype. The CDR3 protein is CASSSRQGPYEQYF. CDR3 nucleotides: TGTGCCAGCAGCTCCCGACAGGGCCCCTACGAGCAGTACTTC. This chain joins TRBV7-2 and TRBJ2-7, with 7 bases aligning to TRBD1. The CDR3 runs 14 residues. The trim removed 4 bases at V and 2 bases at J, leaving 5 bases unmatched. Germline V gene lookup returns CDR1 SGHTA and CDR2 FQGNSA.

The genes are TRBV24-1 and TRBJ2-2, with D perhaps matching TRBD2 (5 bases). V shed 12 bases and J shed 5 bases, with 9 bases lying between them. This CDR3 region has 11 residues. Germline V CDR1 and CDR2: KGHDR, SFDVKD. The CDR3 reads CAAGGTGELFF. As DNA, the CDR3 is TGTGCCGCCGGCGGGACCGGGGAGCTGTTTTTT.

The J gene is TRBJ2-3, the V gene TRBV6-1; TRBD1 is a possible D gene (5 bases). Germline CDR1 is MNHNS and CDR2 is SASEGT. Trimming removed 3 bases from V and 2 bases from J, with 15 bases in between. The CDR3 has 16 residues. The CDR3: CASSEPEAGFTDTQYF. Written as DNA, the CDR3 is TGTGCCAGCAGTGAGCCAGAGGCAGGGTTCACAGATACGCAGTATTTT.

This rearrangement joins TRBV15 to TRBJ2-3; a possible D gene is TRBD2 (7 bases). The germline gives CDR1 LNHNV, CDR2 YYDKDF (reference sequence). Trimming took 5 bases from V and 2 from J, leaving 17 bases between them. This CDR3 is 16 amino acids long. The CDR3 sequence is CATSPTGGPHTDTQYF. The CDR3 DNA reads as TGTGCCACCAGCCCAACGGGGGGCCCCCACACAGATACGCAGTATTTT.

This clonotype was seen a few times. The V call is TRBV27, the J call TRBJ1-5, with D perhaps matching TRBD1 (6 bases). Germline V gives CDR1 MNHEY, CDR2 SMNVEV (reference sequence). V was trimmed by 2 bases and J by 3 bases, leaving 14 bases between them. This CDR3 has 16 amino acids. The CDR3 nucleotides are TGTGCCAGCAGTTTAGCTCGAGGGGGGTCCAATCAGCCCCAGCATTTT. Its translation is CASSLARGGSNQPQHF.

The rearrangement joins TRBV4-3 to TRBJ1-6; 7 bases fit TRBD1. The V segment lost 3 bases and the J segment 7 bases; nucleotides outside the gene matches: 9. CDR1 is LGHNA and CDR2 is YSLEER in the germline V gene. This CDR3 region has 16 residues. CDR3 amino acids: CASSQSMTGSNSPLHF. CDR3 in DNA: TGCGCCAGCAGCCAGTCTATGACAGGGTCCAATTCACCCCTCCACTTT.

This sequence joins TRBV28 and TRBJ2-1, with D possibly TRBD1 on 7 matching bases. The CDR3 totals 16 residues. V was pared by 1 base and J by 8 bases, with 18 bases between. The germline V gene encodes CDR1 MDHEN and CDR2 SYDVKM. The CDR3 coding sequence is TGTGCCAGCAGTTTATTGTCGCGGCAGGGGGGCGATGAGCAGTTCTTC. This codes for CASSLLSRQGGDEQFF.

This clonotype has more than one count but fewer than ten. This rearrangement joins TRBV7-9 to TRBJ2-7; D not resolved. Germline V gives CDR1 SEHNR, CDR2 FQNEAQ (reference sequence). The CDR3 has 14 residues. The V end was cut by 5 bases, the J end by 3 bases, with 14 bases between. This CDR3 is CASSPVSPGYEQYF. DNA of the CDR3: TGTGCCAGCAGCCCTGTCTCCCCAGGCTACGAGCAGTACTTC.

This clonotype has only a few counts. This chain joins TRBV20-1 and TRBJ1-2; D gene ambiguous. V was clipped by 0 bases and J by 10 bases, with 12 bases between them. Looked up from germline, CDR1 is DFQATT and CDR2 is SNEGSKA (reference sequence). CDR3 size: 12 residues. DNA of the CDR3: TGCAGTGCTAGAGACAGGCCATTACTCTACACCTTC. This translates into CSARDRPLLYTF.

This chain joins TRBV5-4 and TRBJ2-7; 7 nucleotides agree with TRBD1. The trim removed 0 bases at V and 3 bases at J, leaving 6 bases unmatched. Looked up from germline, CDR1 is SGHNT and CDR2 is YYREEE (reference sequence). The CDR3 length is 15 residues. CDR3 sequence reads: CASSLARQGNYEQYF. DNA for the CDR3: TGTGCCAGCAGCTTGGCTCGACAGGGTAACTACGAGCAGTACTTC.

The chain joins TRBV7-2 to TRBJ2-3; 9 nucleotides line up with TRBD2. Per the germline V gene, CDR1 is SGHTA and CDR2 is FQGNSA. The junction had 3 bases not matched to a gene; V was cut back by 1 base and J by 1 base. The CDR3 is 16 amino acids. CDR3 sequence reads: CASSLEVAGGTDTQYF. The CDR3 DNA sequence: TGTGCCAGCAGCTTAGAAGTAGCGGGGGGCACAGATACGCAGTATTTT.

There are a few counts of this clonotype. J is TRBJ1-1 and V is TRBV12-3 or TRBV12-4; no reliable D call. The ends were cut back, 3 bases at V and 1 base at J, with 6 bases in the middle. The CDR3 loop spans 13 amino acids. CDR3 loop: CASSFWKNTEAFF. CDR3 in DNA: TGTGCCAGCAGTTTCTGGAAGAACACTGAAGCTTTCTTT.

The chain joins TRBV20-1 to TRBJ2-7; weak D call: TRBD2 (7 bases). Germline loops: CDR1 DFQATT, CDR2 SNEGSKA (reference sequence). This CDR3 region has 13 residues. V was shortened by 6 bases and J by 4 bases, with 16 bases between the two germline ends. The CDR3 sequence is CSAPAGHSYEQYF. The DNA for the CDR3 is TGCAGTGCCCCAGCGGGACACTCGTACGAGCAGTACTTC.

The chain joins TRBV28 to TRBJ2-7; 9 bases are shared with TRBD1. This CDR3 has 13 amino acids. Germline CDR1 and CDR2: MDHEN and SYDVKM. CDR3 loop: CADRDRDHYEQYF. The CDR3 nucleotides read TGTGCTGACCGGGACAGGGACCACTACGAGCAGTACTTC. The full variable domain, with the rest looked up from reference TRBV28 and TRBJ2-7, is DVKVTQSSRYLVKRTGEKVFLECVQDMDHENMFWYRQDPGLGLRLIYFSYDVKMKEKGDIPEGYSVSREKKERFSLILESASTNQTSMYLCADRDRDHYEQYFGPGTRLTVT.

The sample holds a few counts of this clonotype. The V call is TRBV7-2, the J call TRBJ1-2, with D tentatively TRBD1 (6 bases). CDR1 is SGHTA and CDR2 is FQGNSA in the germline V gene. The CDR3 covers 15 residues. Trimming removed 4 bases at V and 4 bases at J, with 16 bases between. CDR3 nucleotide sequence: TGTGCCAGCAGCTCCCTCGAGGGGGTTGGCTATGGCTACACCTTC. Its protein product is CASSSLEGVGYGYTF.

This rearrangement joins TRBV7-8 to TRBJ2-7, with 9 bases fitting TRBD1. The germline V gene has CDR1 SGHVS and CDR2 FQNEAQ. The CDR3 extends over 15 amino acids. V was clipped by 4 bases and J by 2 bases; unmatched bases: 6. This chain's CDR3 is CASSSGTGRTYEQYF. The CDR3 DNA reads TGTGCCAGCAGCTCCGGGACAGGGCGAACCTACGAGCAGTACTTC.

The chain carries TRBV7-8 and TRBJ2-7; TRBD1 is a possible D gene (5 bases). The CDR3 length is 14 residues. Germline CDR1 SGHVS, CDR2 FQNEAQ. The ends were cut back, 5 bases at V and 3 bases at J, with 14 bases in the middle. CDR3 region: CASSRSDRLYEQYF. In DNA, the CDR3 is TGTGCCAGCAGCCGATCAGACAGACTCTACGAGCAGTACTTC.

The genes are TRBV27 and TRBJ1-1; no firm D call. Germline lookup yields CDR1 MNHEY and CDR2 SMNVEV (reference sequence). The CDR3 runs to 13 residues. V shed 6 bases and J shed 7 bases, with 15 bases lying between them. The CDR3 bases are TGTGCCAGCAGCCACGGGGTAATACATGAAGCTTTCTTT. Encoded protein: CASSHGVIHEAFF.

This clonotype came up a few times. This sequence joins TRBV7-9 and TRBJ1-2, with D unclear. Germline V gives CDR1 SEHNR, CDR2 FQNEAQ (reference sequence). CDR3 length: 16 amino acids. V was cut by 5 bases and J by 5 bases, with 21 bases left in between. CDR3 DNA: TGTGCCAGCAGCCGAATCGAGAGTGGCGCTATGTATGGCTACACCTTC. This sequence encodes CASSRIESGAMYGYTF.

This clonotype was recorded once. The chain recombines TRBV7-6 with TRBJ2-3; the D gene is possibly TRBD1 (5 bases). The CDR3 extends over 13 amino acids. V was shortened by 5 bases and J by 2 bases, with 8 bases between the two germline ends. Germline assignment: CDR1 SGHVS and CDR2 FNYEAQ. In nucleotides, the CDR3 is TGTGCCAGCAGCAACAGGTACACAGATACGCAGTATTTT. It specifies CASSNRYTDTQYF.

The gene calls are TRBV7-4 and TRBJ2-1; D may be TRBD1 (6 bases). Trimming left V 7 bases short and J 4 bases short, with 29 bases between. The length of the CDR3 is 19 residues. Germline assignment: CDR1 SGHVT and CDR2 SQSDAQ. The CDR3 loop is CASTLGADSKRAVYNEQFF. The CDR3 nucleotides read TGTGCCAGCACCCTGGGGGCGGACAGTAAGCGAGCAGTTTACAATGAGCAGTTCTTC.

The CDR3 reads CSVTGDRGPYGYTF. As DNA, the CDR3 is TGCAGCGTTACAGGGGACAGGGGGCCCTATGGCTACACCTTC. The chain uses TRBV29-1 and TRBJ1-2; 12 positions match TRBD1. The CDR3 contains 14 residues. V dropped 5 bases and J dropped 4; count of bases not matched to a gene: 5. Looked up from germline, CDR1 is SQVTM and CDR2 is ANQGSEA. Looking up the rest from reference TRBV29-1 and TRBJ1-2 gives the full variable domain: SAVISQKPSRDICQRGTSLTIQCQVDSQVTMMFWYRQQPGQSLTLIATANQGSEATYESGFVIDKFPISRPNLTFSTLTVSNMSPEDSSIYLCSVTGDRGPYGYTFGSGTRLTVV.

The chain joins TRBV2 to TRBJ1-4; D unresolved. V lost 3 bases to trimming and J lost 5 bases, with 10 bases between them. Germline V gene sequence: CDR1 SNHLY, CDR2 FYNNEI. CDR3 length: 14 residues. CDR3 DNA sequence: TGTGCCAGCAGTGATTGGCAGGAAAATGAAAAACTGTTTTTT. Its translation is CASSDWQENEKLFF.

The chain combines TRBV11-1 with TRBJ2-3, with a tentative D call TRBD2 (6 bases). This CDR3 is 15 amino acids long. With 8 bases removed from V and 2 bases from J, the gap between germline ends came to 17 bases. Germline V gene lookup returns CDR1 SGHAT and CDR2 FQDESV (reference sequence). The CDR3 spells CASSRDSTFTDTQYF. The CDR3 DNA reads TGTGCCAGCTCCCGGGACTCGACTTTCACAGATACGCAGTATTTT.